This T cell receptor (beta chain) was identified in a study of CD8 T cells in Susac syndrome. The authors reverse transcribed roughly 0.5 to 1 ug RNA with random hexamers. TCRdb re-derived calls from the immunoSEQ multiplex PCR reads in MiXCR, one entry per CDR3 protein. The repertoire holds roughly 180,000 distinct CDR3 sequences, about 94% seen once, with over 0.08% in the top ten. The V and J ends lost 4 bases and 0 bases respectively, with 10 bases between them. CDR3 length: 14 residues. CDR1 GTSNPN and CDR2 SVGIG come from the germline V gene (reference sequence). The J gene is TRBJ1-3, the V gene TRBV30; D may be TRBD1 (6 bases). This TCR was sampled from a human donor with multiple sclerosis. Sequenced sample: CD4+ T cells from PBMCs. CDR3 DNA: TGTGCCTGGAACAGGGCATTCTCTGGAAACACCATATATTTT. Its protein product is CAWNRAFSGNTIYF.